A selection of T cell receptor beta chains follows, all from one sample in a study of blood T cell repertoires in COVID-19. Only in-frame clones appear in the TCRdb table, and some are missing; sequencing was by immunoSEQ multiplex PCR. The repertoire has tens of thousands of clones, approximately 92% of them found once; the top ten carry about 10%. Sequences were obtained from peripheral blood. These receptors came from an elderly man with acute or convalescent COVID-19. The conserved cysteine and the conserved F or W are not part of the CDR3 here. Each record gives: CDR3 length, V gene, D gene, CDR3 protein. D genes are given only for firm matches.

12 | TRBV3-1/TRBV3-2 | - | ASSQEIPRSPLH
15 | TRBV7-8 | TRBD2 | ASSLRLAGALKGEQY
15 | TRBV7-3 | TRBD2 | ASSPRAEASGRGTQY
11 | TRBV4-1 | - | ASSQTLQETQY
12 | TRBV4-1 | - | ASSQESRNYGYT
12 | TRBV5-1 | - | ASSLTGRGTEAF
13 | TRBV12-5 | TRBD2 | ASGLVIAGPSEQY
12 | TRBV7-9 | - | ASSYLGKHPEAF
13 | TRBV9 | - | ASSVGAGSYNEQF
14 | TRBV3-1/TRBV3-2 | TRBD2 | ASSPHFSGNSDTQY
11 | TRBV6-5 | - | ASRQGKVYGYT
11 | TRBV2 | - | ASMEQANQPQH
12 | TRBV7-9 | - | ASSRGFSGNTIY
11 | TRBV12-3/TRBV12-4 | TRBD1 | ASTSTGGFGYT
11 | TRBV18 | TRBD1 | ASSLQGNAEAF
12 | TRBV5-1 | TRBD2 | ASSTGLASYEQY
14 | TRBV6-2/TRBV6-3 | - | ASSFLGPTQGEKLF
12 | TRBV3-1/TRBV3-2 | - | ASSQTWGAYEQY
13 | TRBV19 | TRBD1 | ASSSRTGFSYEQY
12 | TRBV10-3 | - | AISLNRVDSPLH
12 | TRBV14 | - | ASSQDNNLNTIY
13 | TRBV6-5 | TRBD2 | ASSFRLAGVNEQY
12 | TRBV3-1/TRBV3-2 | TRBD2 | ASSPGVAGARQY
10 | TRBV10-1 | - | ASSDSGSPLH
9 | TRBV15 | - | ATVGETEAF
11 | TRBV12-3/TRBV12-4 | - | ASSFARASGYT
11 | TRBV2 | - | ASRYRWSQPQH
11 | TRBV5-6 | - | ASSLDRDTEAF
11 | TRBV13 | - | ASTGGPRGEQY
12 | TRBV19 | - | ASSRAVPAAEAF
13 | TRBV6-2/TRBV6-3 | - | ASSPMTGSNEKLF